This T cell receptor (beta chain) was identified during a study of CD8+CD57+ T cells in acquired aplastic anemia (dated by TCRdb to 2016 to 2018). Concerning the study at large: Extracted DNA from sorted CD4+ and CD8+ cells averaged around 3.3 ug, ranging from about 0.17 to 30 ug. A CD8+CD57+ expansion meant a frequency higher than the mean frequency seen in healthy subjects. On the study overall, not on this receptor specifically: Between patients and healthy controls, no significant difference in CD8+ Simpson's diversity was found (P=0.060). Around 30 CD8+ CDR3 sequences were shared between patients and controls but appeared highly expressed in patients and within their immunodominant clones.

With respect to this clonotype: Its cognate antigen has yet to be identified. No qualities accompany the bases; no much larger clone lies one base away.

CDR1 and CDR2 were assigned from the germline V gene as SQVTM and ANQGSEA. Trimming at the junction amounts to 6 bases on V and 6 bases on J, and the germline ends lie 11 bases apart. The CDR3 numbers 11 residues from cysteine through phenylalanine. Just the 33-base CDR3 DNA is kept, in frame starting at base 1. Profiling of TCR beta VDJ combinations and CDR3 sequences used genomic DNA as the template. An Illumina HiSeq 2000 was the platform used for TCR repertoire sequencing. The paper's data handling went like this. Repertoire assessment relied on Simpson's diversity index, CDR3 size and DJ length profiles, and TRBV/TRBJ rearrangement plots. Whichever DNA sequence was most abundant in the deep sequencing data was defined as the immunodominant clone. CDR3 amino acid sequences were screened for sharing across subjects and compared with published repertoires and the VDJdb database. TCRdb reprocessed the public reads (quality trimming at Q25 with fastp, clone calling with MiXCR) and kept in-frame beta chains. Each CDR3 protein gets just one entry, which takes the most common genes and DNA from the rows behind it. TCRdb, rather than the study authors, made the V and J calls. The sample table shows more than 150,000 distinct CDR3 sequences, and 48% are seen once. The top ten clones comprise about 2% of the sample.

Expansion of CD8+CD57+ cells had been shown by flow cytometry in the patients chosen for sequencing. Every patient had severe acquired aplastic anemia, diagnosed using the International Study of Aplastic Anemia and Agranulocytosis and Camitta criteria. No patient had received any therapy when blood was sampled. In the study, sorted CD4+ and CD8+ blood T cells from patients with severe aplastic anemia and from healthy subjects underwent deep sequencing of TCR repertoires. In the USA, patient enrollment took place under clinicaltrials.gov protocols 00001620, 01623167, 00001397, 00071045, 00081523 and 00961064. Ficoll-Paque density gradient centrifugation was used to isolate peripheral blood mononuclear cells. CD4+ and CD8+ T cells were sorted by FACS or magnetic beads before DNA extraction.

The V gene is TRBV29-1 and the J gene is TRBJ1-2; perhaps TRBD1 is the D gene, with 6 bases matching. This TCR came from a human donor with aplastic anemia. The sequenced sample consisted of sorted CD4+, CD8+, or CD8+CD57+ T cells (not recorded which) from PBMCs. The nucleotides are TGCAGCGTATGGGACATCGATGGCTACACCTTC. Its amino acids are CSVWDIDGYTF.